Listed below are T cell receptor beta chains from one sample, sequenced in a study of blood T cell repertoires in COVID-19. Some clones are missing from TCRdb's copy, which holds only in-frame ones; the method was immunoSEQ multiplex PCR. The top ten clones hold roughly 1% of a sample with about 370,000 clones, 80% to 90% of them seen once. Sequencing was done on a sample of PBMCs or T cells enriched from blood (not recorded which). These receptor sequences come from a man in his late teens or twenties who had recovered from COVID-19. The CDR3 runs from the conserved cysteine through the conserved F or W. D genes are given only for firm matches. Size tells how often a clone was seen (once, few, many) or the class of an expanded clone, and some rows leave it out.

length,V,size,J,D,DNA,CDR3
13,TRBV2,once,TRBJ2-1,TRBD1,TGTGCCAGCAGAAGGACAGGGGAAAATGAGCAGTTCTTC,CASRRTGENEQFF
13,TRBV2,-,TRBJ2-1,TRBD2,TGTGCCAGCAGACTAGCGGACTACAATGAGCAGTTCTTC,CASRLADYNEQFF
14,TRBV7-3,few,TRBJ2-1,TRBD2,TGTGCCAGCAGCCCAAGCGGGACCAACAATGAGCAGTTCTTC,CASSPSGTNNEQFF
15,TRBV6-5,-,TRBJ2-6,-,TGTGCCAGCAATAACAGGGTATCTGGGGCCAACGTCCTGACTTTC,CASNNRVSGANVLTF
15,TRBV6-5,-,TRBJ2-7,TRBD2,TGTGCCAGCAGTTACTCGGGAGCGGGGGACTACGAGCAGTACTTC,CASSYSGAGDYEQYF
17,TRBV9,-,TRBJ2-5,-,TGTGCCAGCAGCGCAGTTCCTGCATTGACTAACCAAGAGACCCAGTACTTC,CASSAVPALTNQETQYF
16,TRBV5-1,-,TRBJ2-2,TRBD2,TGCGCCAGCAGCTTAAGTGGCGGGAGGAACACCGGGGAGCTGTTTTTT,CASSLSGGRNTGELFF
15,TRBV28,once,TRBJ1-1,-,TGTGCCAGCAGTTTAGTGTCTATGGGGGGCACTGAAGCTTTCTTT,CASSLVSMGGTEAFF
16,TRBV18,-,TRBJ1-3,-,TGTGCCAGCTCACCCTACCCAGGGGACTCTGGAAACACCATATATTTT,CASSPYPGDSGNTIYF
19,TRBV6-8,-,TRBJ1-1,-,TGTGCCAGCAGTTACCCTGACGAGGGTCCGGCAGCGATGGACACTGAAGCTTTCTTT,CASSYPDEGPAAMDTEAFF
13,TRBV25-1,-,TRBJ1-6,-,TGTGCCAGCAGTGACTCAGGTAATTCACCCCTCCACTTT,CASSDSGNSPLHF
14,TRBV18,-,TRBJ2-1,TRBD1,TGTGCCAGCTCGGCTGACAGGGTCTACAATGAGCAGTTCTTC,CASSADRVYNEQFF
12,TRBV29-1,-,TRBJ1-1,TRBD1,TGCAGCGTGCAACTACAGGGGCGAGAAGCTTTCTTT,CSVQLQGREAFF
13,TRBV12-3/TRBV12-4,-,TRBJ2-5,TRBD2,TGTGCCAGCACCGACGGACTAGCGGGGACCCAGTACTTC,CASTDGLAGTQYF
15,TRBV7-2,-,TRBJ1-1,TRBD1,TGTGCCAGCAGCCAAGGACAGGGGAGGAACACTGAAGCTTTCTTT,CASSQGQGRNTEAFF
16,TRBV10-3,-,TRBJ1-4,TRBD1,TGTGCCATCAGTGAAGGACAGGGCAGGTCTAATGAAAAACTGTTTTTT,CAISEGQGRSNEKLFF
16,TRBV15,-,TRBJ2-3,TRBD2,TGTGCCACCCGCCGGTACCAACTAGCGGGAACAGATACGCAGTATTTT,CATRRYQLAGTDTQYF
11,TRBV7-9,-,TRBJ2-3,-,TGTGCCAGCAGCACAACAGATACGCAGTATTTT,CASSTTDTQYF
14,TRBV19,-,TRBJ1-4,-,TGTGCCAGTAGTATAACAGCCTTTAATGAAAAACTGTTTTTT,CASSITAFNEKLFF
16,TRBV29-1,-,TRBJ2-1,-,TGCAGCGTTCATAATTACTACTCGGGCTCCTACAATGAGCAGTTCTTC,CSVHNYYSGSYNEQFF
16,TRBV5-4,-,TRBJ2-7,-,TGTGCCAGCAGCTTTACTACCCGGTTCCCCCCCTACGAGCAGTACTTC,CASSFTTRFPPYEQYF
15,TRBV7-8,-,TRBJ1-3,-,TGTGCCAGCAGCTTAGCGCGGGCAGCTGGAAACACCATATATTTT,CASSLARAAGNTIYF
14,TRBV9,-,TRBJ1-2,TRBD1,TGTGCCAGCTCCCTGGGGACAGGGGATTATGGCTACACCTTC,CASSLGTGDYGYTF
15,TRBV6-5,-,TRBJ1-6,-,TGTGCCAGCAGTTACGGGGGGGCCCGTAATTCACCCCTCCACTTT,CASSYGGARNSPLHF
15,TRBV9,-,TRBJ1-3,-,TGTGCCAGCAGCCCCAGAACGCAACCTGGAAACACCATATATTTT,CASSPRTQPGNTIYF
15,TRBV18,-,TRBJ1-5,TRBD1,TGTGCCAGCAAGACTTCAGGGGGCACGGGTCAGCCCCAGCATTTT,CASKTSGGTGQPQHF